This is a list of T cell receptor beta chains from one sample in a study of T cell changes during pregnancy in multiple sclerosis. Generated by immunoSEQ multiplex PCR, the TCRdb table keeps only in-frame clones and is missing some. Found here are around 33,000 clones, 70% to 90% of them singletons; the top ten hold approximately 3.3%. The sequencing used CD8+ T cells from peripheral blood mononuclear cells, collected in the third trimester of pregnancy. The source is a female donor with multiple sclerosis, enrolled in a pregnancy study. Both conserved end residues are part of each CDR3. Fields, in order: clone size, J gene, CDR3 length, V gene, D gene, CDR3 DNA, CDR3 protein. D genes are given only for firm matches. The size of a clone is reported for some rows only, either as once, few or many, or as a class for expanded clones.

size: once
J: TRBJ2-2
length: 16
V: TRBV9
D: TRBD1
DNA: TGTGCCAGCAGCGAGGCAGGGGGTCCCAGCGCCGGGGAGCTGTTTTTT
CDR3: CASSEAGGPSAGELFF

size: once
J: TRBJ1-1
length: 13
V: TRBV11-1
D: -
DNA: TGTGCCAGCAGCTTAAAGAGATACACTGAAGCTTTCTTT
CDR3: CASSLKRYTEAFF

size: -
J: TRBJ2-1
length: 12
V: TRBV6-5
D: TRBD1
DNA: TGTGCCAGCAGTTACGGGATGGGACAGACGATCTTC
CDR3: CASSYGMGQTIF

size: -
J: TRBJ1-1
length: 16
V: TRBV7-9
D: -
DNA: TGTGCCAGCAGCTCGCCGGCAACAGTGATGAACACTGAAGCTTTCTTT
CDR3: CASSSPATVMNTEAFF

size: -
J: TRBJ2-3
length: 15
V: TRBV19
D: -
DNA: TGTGCCAGTAGTATTAGGCGGGGATACACAGATACGCAGTATTTT
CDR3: CASSIRRGYTDTQYF

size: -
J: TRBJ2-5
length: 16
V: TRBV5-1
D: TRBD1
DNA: TGCGCCAGCAGCTGCGGGACAGGGGGCTTAGGTGAGACCCAGTACTTC
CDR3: CASSCGTGGLGETQYF

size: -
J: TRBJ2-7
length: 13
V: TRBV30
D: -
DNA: TGTGCCTGGAAACCCGGGGTCACCTACGAGCAGTACTTC
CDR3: CAWKPGVTYEQYF

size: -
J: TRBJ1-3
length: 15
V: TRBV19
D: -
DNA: TGTGCCAGTAGTATGAGCGACTACTCTGGAAACACCATATATTTT
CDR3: CASSMSDYSGNTIYF

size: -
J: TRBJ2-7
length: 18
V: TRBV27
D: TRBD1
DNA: TGTGCCAGCAGTCCTATACGACAGGGGCCTCCCCTTACCTACGAGCAGTACTTC
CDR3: CASSPIRQGPPLTYEQYF

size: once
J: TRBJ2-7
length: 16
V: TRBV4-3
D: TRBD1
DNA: TGCGCCAGCAGCTACTCCGGGACAGGGGAGTCCTACGAGCAGTACTTC
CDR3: CASSYSGTGESYEQYF

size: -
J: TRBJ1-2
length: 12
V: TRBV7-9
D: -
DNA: TGTGCCAGCACCAAAGACAGCTATGGCTACACCTTC
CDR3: CASTKDSYGYTF

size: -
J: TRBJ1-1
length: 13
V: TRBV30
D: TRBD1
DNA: TGTGCCTGGGGGACAGGGGGTTACACTGAAGCTTTCTTT
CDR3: CAWGTGGYTEAFF

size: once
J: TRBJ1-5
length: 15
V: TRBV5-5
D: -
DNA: TGTGCCAGCAGCTTGGGCAGGGCGTACAGTCAGCCCCAGCATTTT
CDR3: CASSLGRAYSQPQHF

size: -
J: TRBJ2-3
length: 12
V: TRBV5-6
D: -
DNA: TGTGCCAGCAGCTTGCTCACAGATACGCAGTATTTT
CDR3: CASSLLTDTQYF

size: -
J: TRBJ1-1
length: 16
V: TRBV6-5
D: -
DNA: TGTGCCAGCAGTTACTCGGGGCGAGGCGGGAACACTGAAGCTTTCTTT
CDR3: CASSYSGRGGNTEAFF

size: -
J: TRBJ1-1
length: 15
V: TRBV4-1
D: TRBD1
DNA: TGCGCCAGCAGCCCATACAGGGGAGAGAACACTGAAGCTTTCTTT
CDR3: CASSPYRGENTEAFF

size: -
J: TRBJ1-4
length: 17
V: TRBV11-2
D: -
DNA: TGTGCCAGCAGCTGGGGGGGGCGTGGGGCAACTAATGAAAAACTGTTTTTT
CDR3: CASSWGGRGATNEKLFF

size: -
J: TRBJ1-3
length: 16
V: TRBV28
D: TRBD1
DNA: TGTGCCAGCATCCCGCCAGGGGGCGGCCCTGGAAACACCATATATTTT
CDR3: CASIPPGGGPGNTIYF

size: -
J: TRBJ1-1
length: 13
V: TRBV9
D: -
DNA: TGTGCCAGCAGCCCCGGGGGATCCACTGAAGCTTTCTTT
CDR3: CASSPGGSTEAFF

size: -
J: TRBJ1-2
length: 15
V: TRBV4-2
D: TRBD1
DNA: TGTGCCAGCAGCCCGCCAGGACAGGTAGAAGATGGCTACACCTTC
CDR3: CASSPPGQVEDGYTF

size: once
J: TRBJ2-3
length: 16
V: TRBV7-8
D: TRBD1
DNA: TGTGCCAGCAGCGCCCAGGGGGTGAGGGCCACAGATACGCAGTATTTT
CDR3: CASSAQGVRATDTQYF

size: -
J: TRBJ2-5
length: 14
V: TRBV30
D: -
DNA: TGTGCCTGGAGCCCGGAGGACCTTCAAGAGACCCAGTACTTC
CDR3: CAWSPEDLQETQYF

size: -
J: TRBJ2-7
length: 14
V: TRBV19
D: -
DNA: TGTGCCAGTAGTATAGATGGGGGCACGGACGAGCAGTACTTC
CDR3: CASSIDGGTDEQYF

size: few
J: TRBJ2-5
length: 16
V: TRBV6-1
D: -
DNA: TGTGCCAGCAGTGGGGGGCGGACATTGGGTGGGGAGACCCAGTACTTC
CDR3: CASSGGRTLGGETQYF

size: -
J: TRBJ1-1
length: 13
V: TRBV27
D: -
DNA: TGTGCCAGCAGTTTAACAGCGGGAGATGAAGCTTTCTTT
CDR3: CASSLTAGDEAFF

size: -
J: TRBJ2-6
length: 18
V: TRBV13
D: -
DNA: TGTGCCAGCAGCTTATCCGACATGGGGGCGTCCGGGGCCAACGTCCTGACTTTC
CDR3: CASSLSDMGASGANVLTF

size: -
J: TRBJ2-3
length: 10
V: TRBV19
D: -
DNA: TGTGCCAGTAGAGGGGCTACGCAGTATTTT
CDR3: CASRGATQYF

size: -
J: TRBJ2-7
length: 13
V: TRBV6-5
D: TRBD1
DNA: TGTGCCAGCAGTCCCGACAGGGGGGACGAGCAGTACTTC
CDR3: CASSPDRGDEQYF

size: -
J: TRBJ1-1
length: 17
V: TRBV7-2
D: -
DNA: TGTGCCAGCAGCTTAAAGCGGGGAGAGGTCGCGAACACTGAAGCTTTCTTT
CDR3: CASSLKRGEVANTEAFF

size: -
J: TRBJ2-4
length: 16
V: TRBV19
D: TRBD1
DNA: TGTGCCAGTAGTGCGCAGGGGGCTCAAGCCAAAAACATTCAGTACTTC
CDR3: CASSAQGAQAKNIQYF

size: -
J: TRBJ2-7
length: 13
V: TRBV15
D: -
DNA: TGTGCCACCAGCAGAGGGGAGACCTACGAGCAGTACTTC
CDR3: CATSRGETYEQYF

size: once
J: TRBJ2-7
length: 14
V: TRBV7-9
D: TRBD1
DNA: TGTGCCAGCAGCTTCCGACAGGGTACCCGCGAGCAGTACTTC
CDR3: CASSFRQGTREQYF

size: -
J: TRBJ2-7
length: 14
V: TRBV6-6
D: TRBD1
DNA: TGTGCCAGCAGTCCACGGACAGGGGACGACGAGCAGTACTTC
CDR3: CASSPRTGDDEQYF

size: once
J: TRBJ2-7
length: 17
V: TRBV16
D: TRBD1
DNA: TGTGCCAGCAGCCAATCGCCCTCAGGGGGCAGGGGGTACGAGCAGTACTTC
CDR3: CASSQSPSGGRGYEQYF

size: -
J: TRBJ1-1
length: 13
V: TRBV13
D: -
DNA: TGTGCCAGCAGCTCGGGACAGAACACTGAAGCTTTCTTT
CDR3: CASSSGQNTEAFF

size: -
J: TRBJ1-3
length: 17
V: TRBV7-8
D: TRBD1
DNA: TGTGCCAGCAGCCGCCCGACAGGGGGTTCTAATGGAAACACCATATATTTT
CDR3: CASSRPTGGSNGNTIYF

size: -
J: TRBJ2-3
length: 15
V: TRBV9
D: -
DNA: TGTGCCAGCAGCCCTCGGGGGGCCGATACAGATACGCAGTATTTT
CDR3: CASSPRGADTDTQYF

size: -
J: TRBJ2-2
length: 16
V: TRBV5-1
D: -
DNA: TGCGCCAGCAGCTTCTTCCGGACAGCGAACACCGGGGAGCTGTTTTTT
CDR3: CASSFFRTANTGELFF

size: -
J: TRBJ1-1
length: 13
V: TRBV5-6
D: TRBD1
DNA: TGTGCCAGCAGCTCTACAGGGGGCACTGAAGCTTTCTTT
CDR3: CASSSTGGTEAFF

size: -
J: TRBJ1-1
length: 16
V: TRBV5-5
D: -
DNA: TGTGCCAGCAGCTCGGGACAAGAGCTTTCACCTTACCTCGCTTTCTTT
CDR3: CASSSGQELSPYLAFF

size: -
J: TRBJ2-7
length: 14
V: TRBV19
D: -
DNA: TGTGCCAGTAGTCCCAGCAGCGTTGGCTACGAGCAGTACTTC
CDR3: CASSPSSVGYEQYF

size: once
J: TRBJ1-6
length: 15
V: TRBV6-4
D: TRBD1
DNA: TGTGCCAGCAGTGACCCTGGACAGGGAAATTCACCCCTCCACTTT
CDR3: CASSDPGQGNSPLHF

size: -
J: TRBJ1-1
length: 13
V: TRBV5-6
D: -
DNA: TGTGCCAGCAGCTTGGCCGGGTCCACTGAAGCTTTCTTT
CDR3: CASSLAGSTEAFF

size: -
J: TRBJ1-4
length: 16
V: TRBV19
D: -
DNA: TGTGCCAGTAGTATATCCAGGGGACCTGTGGGGGAAAAACTGTTTTTT
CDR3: CASSISRGPVGEKLFF

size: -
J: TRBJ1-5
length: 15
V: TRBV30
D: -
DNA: TGTGCCTGGAGTGTACCCGGAGGGGGCAATCAGCCCCAGCATTTT
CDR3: CAWSVPGGGNQPQHF

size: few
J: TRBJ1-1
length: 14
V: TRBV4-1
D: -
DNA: TGCGCCAGCACCTCCTCGGGGGGAAGCACTGAAGCTTTCTTT
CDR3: CASTSSGGSTEAFF

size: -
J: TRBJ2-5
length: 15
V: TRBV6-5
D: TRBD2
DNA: TGTGCCAGCAGTTACGGCGGGGGGACGCTTGAGACCCAGTACTTC
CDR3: CASSYGGGTLETQYF

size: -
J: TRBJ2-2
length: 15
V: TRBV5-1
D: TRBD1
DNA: TGCGCCAGCAGCCCTGAAGGACAGGGGACCGGGGAGCTGTTTTTT
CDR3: CASSPEGQGTGELFF

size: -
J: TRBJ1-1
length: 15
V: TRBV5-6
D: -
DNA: TGTGCCAGCAGCTTGGACAGGGTCTTAAACACTGAAGCTTTCTTT
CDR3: CASSLDRVLNTEAFF

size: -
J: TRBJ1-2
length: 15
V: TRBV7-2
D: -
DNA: TGTGCCAGCAGCTTAAAAGTCGGCGGATACTATGGCTACACCTTC
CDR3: CASSLKVGGYYGYTF

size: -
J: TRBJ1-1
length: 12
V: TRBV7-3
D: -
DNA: TGTGCCAGCAGCTTCGGGGTACGGGGAGCTTTCTTT
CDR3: CASSFGVRGAFF

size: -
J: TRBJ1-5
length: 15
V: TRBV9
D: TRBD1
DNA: TGTGCCAGCAGCGGGGGGACAGGGCCCGATCAGCCCCAGCATTTT
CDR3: CASSGGTGPDQPQHF

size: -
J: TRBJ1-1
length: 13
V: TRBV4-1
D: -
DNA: TGCGCCAGCAGCCAAGATTCCGGGTATGAAGCTTTCTTT
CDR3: CASSQDSGYEAFF

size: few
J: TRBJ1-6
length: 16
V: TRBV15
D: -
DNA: TGTGCCACCAGCAGAGCGCGGTCTATCCCAAATTCACCCCTCCACTTT
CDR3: CATSRARSIPNSPLHF

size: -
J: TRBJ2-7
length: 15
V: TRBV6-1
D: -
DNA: TGTGCCAGCAGTGAAATTCGGGGTCAGAAAAAGGAGCAGTACTTC
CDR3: CASSEIRGQKKEQYF

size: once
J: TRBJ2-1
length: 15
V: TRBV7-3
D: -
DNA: TGTGCCAGCAGCTTAAACCAGGGCCTAGTCAATGAGCAGTTCTTC
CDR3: CASSLNQGLVNEQFF

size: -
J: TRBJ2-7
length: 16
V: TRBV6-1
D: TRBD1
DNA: TGTGCCAGCAGTGGACCCCCGTGGGACAGATCATACGAGCAGTACTTC
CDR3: CASSGPPWDRSYEQYF

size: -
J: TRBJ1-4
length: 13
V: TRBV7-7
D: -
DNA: TGTGCTAGCAGCTTAACTCCGGGGGGAAAACTGTTTTTT
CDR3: CASSLTPGGKLFF